This is a list of T cell receptor beta chains from one sample in a study of blood T cell repertoires in COVID-19. Assay used: immunoSEQ multiplex PCR; TCRdb lists only in-frame clones, some missing. The table records fewer than 450,000 clones, 88% of them present only once. Sequencing was done on a sample of PBMCs or T cells enriched from blood (not recorded which). Every receptor here comes from a woman between 18 and 29 years old who had recovered from COVID-19. Both conserved end residues are part of each CDR3. D genes are given only for firm matches. The size of a clone is reported for some rows only, either as once, few or many, or as a class for expanded clones.

CDR3 protein	CDR3 DNA	J gene	V gene	clone size	D gene
CASSSRGGYTF	TGTGCCAGCAGTTCGCGGGGGGGCTACACCTTC	TRBJ1-2	TRBV12-3/TRBV12-4	NA	NA
CASSQQGQETQYF	TGTGCCAGCAGCCAACAGGGACAAGAGACCCAGTACTTC	TRBJ2-5	TRBV11-2	NA	NA
CASSHRDRGAETQYF	TGCGCCAGCAGCCATAGGGACAGGGGCGCGGAGACCCAGTACTTC	TRBJ2-5	TRBV4-1	NA	TRBD1
CASSLETQSNSPLHF	TGTGCCAGCAGCTTAGAAACACAGAGCAATTCACCCCTCCACTTT	TRBJ1-6	TRBV7-9	NA	NA
CASSLGPRVQGGYTF	TGTGCCAGCAGCTTAGGGCCCAGGGTGCAGGGTGGCTACACCTTC	TRBJ1-2	TRBV11-2	NA	NA
CASSENRMYEQYF	TGTGCCAGCAGTGAAAACAGGATGTACGAGCAGTACTTC	TRBJ2-7	TRBV6-1	NA	NA
CASSLVAVTYNEQFF	TGTGCCAGCAGCTTAGTTGCGGTCACTTACAATGAGCAGTTCTTC	TRBJ2-1	TRBV11-1	NA	NA
CASSPNRRGEAFF	TGTGCCAGCAGCCCAAATCGACGGGGTGAAGCTTTCTTT	TRBJ1-1	TRBV7-2	NA	NA
CASSGMTAEGTYEQYF	TGCGCCAGCAGTGGCATGACAGCGGAGGGTACCTACGAGCAGTACTTC	TRBJ2-7	TRBV10-1	NA	NA
CATSDGTVGQPQHF	TGTGCCACCAGTGACGGGACAGTAGGGCAGCCCCAGCATTTT	TRBJ1-5	TRBV24-1	once	TRBD1
CASSRNPGQDTQYF	TGTGCCAGCAGTCGAAACCCAGGGCAGGATACGCAGTATTTT	TRBJ2-3	TRBV28	NA	NA
CASSTREGGYTF	TGTGCCAGCAGTACCCGGGAAGGGGGCTACACCTTC	TRBJ1-2	TRBV6-6	NA	NA
CASSFSGSNYGYTF	TGTGCCAGCAGCTTTTCAGGGTCGAACTATGGCTACACCTTC	TRBJ1-2	TRBV11-2	NA	NA
CAWSVGQGVFEQYF	TGTGCCTGGAGTGTGGGACAGGGGGTGTTCGAGCAGTACTTC	TRBJ2-7	TRBV30	NA	TRBD1
CASWGDPYEQYF	TGTGCCAGCTGGGGGGACCCCTACGAGCAGTACTTC	TRBJ2-7	TRBV6-5	NA	NA
CAWTQGTTEAFF	TGTGCCTGGACACAGGGAACCACTGAAGCTTTCTTT	TRBJ1-1	TRBV30	NA	NA
CASSPGRGVNTEAFF	TGTGCCAGCAGCCCAGGCCGGGGGGTGAACACTGAAGCTTTCTTT	TRBJ1-1	TRBV7-6	NA	NA
CASSPRLGGGQETQYF	TGTGCCAGCAGCCCCCGATTGGGAGGGGGCCAAGAGACCCAGTACTTC	TRBJ2-5	TRBV9	NA	NA
CASSEDRTSFF	TGTGCCAGCAGCGAGGACAGGACATCTTTCTTT	TRBJ1-1	TRBV6-5	NA	TRBD1
CAISETWPGNQPQHF	TGTGCCATCAGTGAGACCTGGCCCGGCAATCAGCCCCAGCATTTT	TRBJ1-5	TRBV10-3	NA	NA
CASSLASSYEQYF	TGTGCCAGCAGCTTAGCGTCCTCCTACGAGCAGTACTTC	TRBJ2-7	TRBV11-3	NA	NA
CASSLDSGPYNEQFF	TGTGCCAGCAGCTTAGACAGCGGGCCGTACAATGAGCAGTTCTTC	TRBJ2-1	TRBV11-3	NA	NA
CASSTGQASNYGYTF	TGTGCCAGCAGCACCGGACAAGCTTCTAACTATGGCTACACCTTC	TRBJ1-2	TRBV4-2	few	NA
CASSHNGAGIRYPANYGYTF	TGTGCCAGCAGCCACAATGGGGCGGGAATCCGATACCCAGCTAACTATGGCTACACCTTC	TRBJ1-2	TRBV3-1/TRBV3-2	NA	NA
CASSEMASSSGNTIYF	TGTGCCAGCAGTGAAATGGCCAGTTCCTCTGGAAACACCATATATTTT	TRBJ1-3	TRBV2	NA	NA
CATSDPRGIGYTF	TGTGCCACCAGTGACCCACGGGGAATTGGCTACACCTTC	TRBJ1-2	TRBV24-1	NA	NA
CASSYSPLEVRAEAFF	TGTGCCAGCAGTTACTCCCCGTTGGAGGTGAGGGCTGAAGCTTTCTTT	TRBJ1-1	TRBV6-5	NA	NA
CASSLNMNTEAFF	TGTGCCAGCAGCTTGAACATGAACACTGAAGCTTTCTTT	TRBJ1-1	TRBV5-6	NA	NA
CASTSGDGQETQYF	TGTGCCAGCACCTCAGGGGACGGACAAGAGACCCAGTACTTC	TRBJ2-5	TRBV9	NA	NA
CASSQGPGGYEQYF	TGTGCCAGCAGCCAAGGTCCAGGGGGCTACGAGCAGTACTTC	TRBJ2-7	TRBV4-2	NA	TRBD1
CASSPAGGPGDEQFF	TGTGCCAGCAGCCCAGCGGGGGGGCCTGGGGATGAGCAGTTCTTC	TRBJ2-1	TRBV7-3	NA	TRBD2
CASSLDDRAGNTIYF	TGCGCCAGCAGCTTGGATGACAGGGCTGGAAACACCATATATTTT	TRBJ1-3	TRBV5-1	few	TRBD1
CASSLVPSGQETQYF	TGTGCCAGCAGCCTCGTGCCTTCCGGGCAAGAGACCCAGTACTTC	TRBJ2-5	TRBV7-2	NA	NA
CASSQDRGFRNSPLHF	TGTGCCAGCAGCCAGGACAGGGGGTTTCGTAATTCACCCCTCCACTTT	TRBJ1-6	TRBV7-9	once	TRBD1
CASSLDWEGGYTF	TGTGCCAGCAGCTTAGACTGGGAGGGTGGCTACACCTTC	TRBJ1-2	TRBV7-2	NA	NA
CASSFLNTGELFF	TGTGCCAGCAGCTTCCTGAACACCGGGGAGCTGTTTTTT	TRBJ2-2	TRBV7-6	NA	NA
CASSLGQASRGFGFAF	TGCGCCAGCAGCTTAGGACAGGCATCGAGGGGGTTTGGGTTTGCCTTC	TRBJ2-4	TRBV5-1	NA	TRBD1
CASSPTGTSGTRELFF	TGTGCCAGCAGCCCGACCGGGACTAGCGGCACCAGGGAGCTGTTTTTT	TRBJ2-2	TRBV2	NA	TRBD2
CASSSRGNQPQHF	TGTGCCAGCAGCTCCAGGGGCAATCAGCCCCAGCATTTT	TRBJ1-5	TRBV12-3/TRBV12-4	once	NA
CASSRLGGPENIQYF	TGTGCCAGCAGTCGCCTGGGGGGGCCGGAAAACATTCAGTACTTC	TRBJ2-4	TRBV6-2/TRBV6-3	NA	NA
CASSQDVEVPLSSGNTIYF	TGCGCCAGCAGCCAAGATGTCGAGGTCCCGCTAAGCTCTGGAAACACCATATATTTT	TRBJ1-3	TRBV4-3	NA	NA
CASSAPTGGNTEAFF	TGTGCCAGCAGCGCGCCGACAGGGGGGAACACTGAAGCTTTCTTT	TRBJ1-1	TRBV9	NA	TRBD1
CASDAGTGYTGELFF	TGTGCCAGCGACGCCGGGACAGGGTACACCGGGGAGCTGTTTTTT	TRBJ2-2	TRBV6-5	NA	TRBD1
CASSYSRETHTDTQYF	TGTGCCAGCAGTTACTCGAGGGAAACCCACACAGATACGCAGTATTTT	TRBJ2-3	TRBV6-6	few	NA
CASSSFETGRYYGYTF	TGTGCCAGCAGTTCTTTCGAGACAGGGAGATACTATGGCTACACCTTC	TRBJ1-2	TRBV6-2/TRBV6-3	NA	TRBD1
CASSPPPGYQGYTF	TGTGCCAGCTCACCGCCCCCCGGGTATCAGGGCTACACCTTC	TRBJ1-2	TRBV18	NA	NA
CASSLDGDGYTF	TGTGCCAGCAGCTTGGACGGAGATGGCTACACCTTC	TRBJ1-2	TRBV5-4	NA	NA
CATHNGGLDYEQYF	TGTGCCACCCACAATGGGGGACTGGACTACGAGCAGTACTTC	TRBJ2-7	TRBV28	once	NA
CASSLAGTSGGRSSYNEQFF	TGTGCCAGCAGCTTAGCTGGGACTAGCGGGGGCCGGAGCTCCTACAATGAGCAGTTCTTC	TRBJ2-1	TRBV7-6	NA	TRBD2
CASHGTAEHGAFF	TGTGCCTCCCACGGGACAGCCGAACATGGAGCTTTCTTT	TRBJ1-1	TRBV2	NA	TRBD1
CASRLRGTPQETQYF	TGTGCCAGCAGGCTGCGGGGCACCCCCCAAGAGACCCAGTACTTC	TRBJ2-5	TRBV13	NA	NA
CASSYYPGQGSGYTF	TGTGCCAGCAGTTACTATCCGGGACAGGGGTCTGGCTACACCTTC	TRBJ1-2	TRBV6-2/TRBV6-3	NA	TRBD1
CASSYASGQGIAEAFF	TGTGCCAGCAGTTACGCCTCGGGACAGGGGATCGCTGAAGCTTTCTTT	TRBJ1-1	TRBV6-5	few	TRBD1